The 32 T cell receptor beta chains below come from one sample, sequenced in a study of regulatory T cells in long-lasting Graves disease. Researchers made TCR beta libraries by using iRepertoire HTBI primers and running Arm-PCR on CDR3 regions. TCRdb ran MiXCR on the multiplex PCR reads and lists one entry per CDR3 protein. This table holds about 460,000 distinct CDR3 sequences, approximately 23% found once. Documented time point: persistent/refractory GD, antithyroid drugs over 5 years with positive TRAb. PBMC-extracted RNA yielded the TCR library. This sample comprised peripheral blood mononuclear cells (PBMCs), obtained when the disease was refractory, from a patient treated with antithyroid drugs. The origin of the receptors is a female donor with Graves disease.

This clonotype has at least ten counts. This CDR3 reads CASSQPDSFAYGYTF. The CDR3 nucleotides read TGTGCCAGCAGTCAGCCGGACAGCTTTGCTTATGGCTACACCTTC. This chain links TRBV6-2 or TRBV6-3 with TRBJ1-2; TRBD1 is a possible D gene (6 bases). Trimming removed 5 bases from V and 5 bases from J, with 18 bases in between. Germline-derived CDR1 and CDR2 are MNHEY and SVGEGT. This CDR3 is built from 15 residues.

This clonotype was seen repeatedly, ten times or more. Written as DNA, the CDR3 is TGCAGTGCTAGAGTTAACTATGGCTACACCTTC. Amino acids: CSARVNYGYTF. This chain links TRBV20-1 with TRBJ1-2; unclear D gene. Germline CDR1 and CDR2: DFQATT and SNEGSKA (reference sequence). V gave up 1 base and J gave up 1 base, with 1 base separating them. CDR3 length: 11 residues.

This clonotype was observed at least ten times. The chain recombines TRBV2 with TRBJ2-1, with D perhaps matching TRBD1 or TRBD2 (6 bases each). The CDR3 has 15 residues. V was shortened by 6 bases and J by 6 bases, with 18 bases between the two germline ends. Germline assignment: CDR1 SNHLY and CDR2 FYNNEI. The CDR3 nucleotides read TGTGCCAGCAGGAAGGGGGGAATTGGCATCAATGAGCAGTTCTTC. It translates to CASRKGGIGINEQFF.

The V gene is TRBV20-1, the J gene TRBJ1-1, with D unclear. V lost 6 bases, J lost 3 bases, and 8 bases lay in between. There are 11 residues in the CDR3. The germline gives CDR1 DFQATT, CDR2 SNEGSKA (reference sequence). CDR3 amino acids: CSAGPYTEAFF. The CDR3, as DNA: TGCAGTGCCGGCCCCTACACTGAAGCTTTCTTT.

This chain uses TRBV6-1 with TRBJ1-5; maybe TRBD1 (5 bases). Looked up from germline, CDR1 is MNHNS and CDR2 is SASEGT. V was shortened by 6 bases and J by 0 bases, with 18 bases between the two germline ends. The CDR3 consists of 17 residues. CDR3 sequence reads: CASSSYGTGDSNQPQHF. CDR3 coding DNA: TGTGCCAGCAGCTCTTACGGGACCGGAGATAGCAATCAGCCCCAGCATTTT.

The chain uses TRBV20-1 and TRBJ2-1; weak D call: TRBD1 (5 bases). Germline CDR1 is DFQATT and CDR2 is SNEGSKA (reference sequence). The CDR3 length is 15 residues. The V end lost 4 bases, the J end lost 0 bases, and 13 bases lay between the germline ends. The CDR3 region has the DNA TGCAGTGCTACAAGGGCTGACAGCTCCTACAATGAGCAGTTCTTC. Translation gives CSATRADSSYNEQFF.

This clonotype has a handful of counts. The chain uses TRBV7-8 and TRBJ2-1, with 11 bases that match TRBD2. Germline CDR1 SGHVS, CDR2 FQNEAQ. V lost 0 bases, J lost 10 bases, and 5 bases stayed unmatched. CDR3 size: 15 residues. In DNA form, the CDR3 reads TGTGCCAGCAGCTTAGCGGTGACTAGCGGGGCCGAGCAGTTCTTC. Its translation is CASSLAVTSGAEQFF.

As DNA, the CDR3 is TGTGCCAGCACGCCCGGGGCCGGGGAGCTGTTTTTT. Translating gives CASTPGAGELFF. The genes are TRBV7-2 and TRBJ2-2; possible D gene TRBD2, 5 bases. Deletions cut 7 bases from V and 6 bases from J, with 9 bases between. Looked up from germline, CDR1 is SGHTA and CDR2 is FQGNSA. The CDR3 runs 12 residues.

This clonotype showed up many times. The chain carries TRBV11-2 and TRBJ1-1, with D perhaps matching TRBD1 (5 bases). The V end lost 5 bases, the J end lost 9 bases, and 13 bases lay between the germline ends. This CDR3 region has 12 residues. CDR1 and CDR2 (germline): SGHAT, FQNNGV. The DNA of the CDR3 is TGTGCCAGCAGCCTCCGGGACTCACAAGCTTTCTTT. This translates into CASSLRDSQAFF.

This clonotype was counted a few times. The chain uses TRBV30 and TRBJ1-1; D not resolved. Germline assignment: CDR1 GTSNPN and CDR2 SVGIG (reference sequence). CDR3 size: 10 residues. Between the trimmed V and J ends, which lost 2 bases and 8 bases, there was a span of 6 bases. The CDR3 bases are TGTGCCTGGAGTAACAGAGAAGCTTTCTTT. Translated, it gives CAWSNREAFF.

This clonotype was recorded many times. V gene TRBV15 combines with J gene TRBJ2-5; 10 nucleotides align to TRBD2. Germline trimming cut 1 base from V and 4 bases from J; bases unmatched to any gene: 12. CDR1 is LNHNV, CDR2 YYDKDF, per germline (reference sequence). The CDR3 consists of 18 residues. CDR3 nucleotides: TGTGCCACCAGCAGAGGGGTAGCGGGGGGTGTCCTTGGAGAGACCCAGTACTTC. Translating gives CATSRGVAGGVLGETQYF.

This clonotype was observed many times. This chain uses TRBV28 with TRBJ2-5, with a weak D call TRBD1 (5 bases). This CDR3 comprises 13 residues. Trimming removed 10 bases at V and 1 base at J, with 13 bases between. Per germline, CDR1 MDHEN and CDR2 SYDVKM. The CDR3 protein is CATLRAAQETQYF. CDR3 sequence (DNA): TGTGCCACCCTCAGGGCAGCCCAAGAGACCCAGTACTTC.

This clonotype has only a few counts. The genes are TRBV5-1 and TRBJ2-3; D is perhaps TRBD1 (6 bases). CDR3 length equals 13 residues. CDR1 SGHRS and CDR2 YFSETQ come from the germline V gene. V was shortened by 0 bases and J by 5 bases, with 7 bases between the two germline ends. The CDR3 bases are TGCGCCAGCAGCTTGGTAGGGGGAGATACGCAGTATTTT. Protein: CASSLVGGDTQYF. Based on the CDR3 plus reference TRBV5-1 and TRBJ2-3, the full variable domain is KAGVTQTPRYLIKTRGQQVTLSCSPISGHRSVSWYQQTPGQGLQFLFEYFSETQRNKGNFPGRFSGRQFSNSRSEMNVSTLELGDSALYLCASSLVGGDTQYFGPGTRLTVL.

This clonotype was detected only a few times. The V and J genes are TRBV28 and TRBJ2-7; 8 positions match TRBD1. Trimming took 8 bases from V and 7 from J; bases not matched to a gene: 13. The CDR3 has 14 residues. Germline-derived CDR1 and CDR2 are MDHEN and SYDVKM. In DNA, the CDR3 is TGTGCCAGCTCTGTGGGAGGACAGGGAGGAGAGCAGTACTTC. Amino acids: CASSVGGQGGEQYF.

The table lists this clonotype with a few counts. The chain is built from TRBV7-3 and TRBJ2-7; TRBD1 is a possible D gene (6 bases). Trimming left V 3 bases short and J 3 bases short, with 9 bases between. The germline V gene encodes CDR1 SGHTA and CDR2 FQGTGA. This CDR3 is 13 amino acids long. The CDR3 nucleotides are TGTGCCAGCAGCTTTCGACAGGACTACGAGCAGTACTTC. This sequence encodes CASSFRQDYEQYF.

This clonotype was observed at least ten times. The chain has TRBV29-1 and TRBJ1-2; TRBD1 might be the D (5 bases). V was trimmed by 1 base and J by 6 bases, leaving 12 bases between them. Per germline, CDR1 SQVTM and CDR2 ANQGSEA. CDR3 length: 13 amino acids. Here the CDR3 DNA reads TGCAGCGTTGAAGCCGCGGTGGGGGATGGCTACACCTTC. It yields the protein CSVEAAVGDGYTF.

The J gene is TRBJ2-3, the V gene TRBV11-2, with 9 bases aligning to TRBD2. The length of the CDR3 is 18 residues. Germline V CDR1 and CDR2: SGHAT, FQNNGV. V lost 4 bases, J lost 0 bases, and 11 bases stayed unmatched. The DNA of the CDR3 is TGTGCCAGCAGCTCCCGACGTGGGGCGGGAGGGAGCACAGATACGCAGTATTTT. The encoded protein is CASSSRRGAGGSTDTQYF.

In its sample, this clonotype was seen a few times. The genes are TRBV11-1 and TRBJ1-3; D is unresolved. The CDR3 runs 15 residues. V lost 1 base to trimming and J lost 4 bases, with 11 bases between them. Germline V gene data show CDR1 as SGHAT and CDR2 as FQDESV (reference sequence). CDR3 sequence reads: CASSLDGISGNTIYF. The CDR3, as DNA: TGTGCCAGCAGCTTAGACGGTATATCCGGAAACACCATATATTTT. Complete variable domain (other parts from reference TRBV11-1 and TRBJ1-3): EAEVAQSPRYKITEKSQAVAFWCDPISGHATLYWYRQILGQGPELLVQFQDESVVDDSQLPKDRFSAERLKGVDSTLKIQPAELGDSAMYLCASSLDGISGNTIYFGEGSWLTVV.

In its sample, this clonotype was seen many times. The chain is built from TRBV2 and TRBJ1-5, with D hard to call. The V gene lost 8 bases and the J gene lost 5 bases, with 13 bases spanning the gap. The CDR3 totals 13 residues. Germline V gene data show CDR1 as SNHLY and CDR2 as FYNNEI. For the CDR3, the DNA is TGTGCCAGCGGTGCCGACCCCGATCAGCCCCAGCATTTT. It yields the protein CASGADPDQPQHF.

Notes on this clonotype: Possible read error: a much larger clone is one base away. This chain joins TRBV5-1 and TRBJ1-1, with D hard to call. Germline loops: CDR1 SGHRS, CDR2 YFSETQ. This CDR3 region has 13 residues. Written as DNA, the CDR3 is TGCGCCAGCAGCTTGTCGAGGAACACTGAAGCTTCCTTT. Its protein is CASSLSRNTEASF.

This clonotype was seen more than once but under ten times. A single base separates this from a much larger clone, so it may be a read error. The chain links TRBV28 to TRBJ1-1, with no clear D. Germline V gene lookup returns CDR1 MDHEN and CDR2 SYDVKM. The CDR3 spans 15 residues. The CDR3 nucleotides read TGTGCCGGCAGGCCCTCCGAGGGTCATGACACTGAAGCTTTCTTT. Protein sequence: CAGRPSEGHDTEAFF.

Many counts were recorded for this clonotype. The CDR3 DNA reads TGCAGTGCTAGTGGAAATATGGCTGAAGCTTTCTTT. Translated: CSASGNMAEAFF. V gene TRBV20-1 combines with J gene TRBJ1-1, with unresolved D. CDR3 size: 12 residues. V lost 3 bases, J lost 6 bases, and 11 bases lay in between. The germline gives CDR1 DFQATT, CDR2 SNEGSKA (reference sequence).

This sequence joins TRBV5-1 and TRBJ2-2; a possible D gene is TRBD2 (6 bases). From germline, CDR1 is SGHRS and CDR2 YFSETQ. The V end lost 6 bases, the J end lost 4 bases, and 13 bases lay between the germline ends. The CDR3 loop spans 14 amino acids. The CDR3 loop is CASTPSGVTGELFF. The CDR3 bases are TGCGCCAGCACCCCTTCGGGGGTCACCGGGGAGCTGTTTTTT.

On this clonotype itself: This may stem from a read error, because a much larger clone lies one nucleotide away. The V call is TRBV2, the J call TRBJ2-7; perhaps D is TRBD1 or TRBD2 (5 bases each). This CDR3 has 14 amino acids. CDR1 and CDR2 from the germline V gene are SNHLY and FYNNEI. Trimming cost V 6 bases and J 7 bases, with 19 bases left between them. The CDR3: CASSLAWQGKEQYF. CDR3 sequence (DNA): TGTGCCAGCAGCTTAGCGTGGCAGGGCAAAGAGCAGTACTTC.

This clonotype was counted ten times or more. The chain carries TRBV12-3 or TRBV12-4 and TRBJ1-1, with D maybe TRBD1 (5 bases). Trimming removed 6 bases from V and 3 bases from J, with 17 bases in between. This CDR3 spans 15 amino acids. This chain's CDR3 is CASRPGRRGDTEAFF. The CDR3, as DNA: TGTGCCAGCAGACCAGGGCGCCGAGGCGACACTGAAGCTTTCTTT.

This clonotype came up a few times. This chain joins TRBV20-1 and TRBJ1-4; D unclear. The CDR3 has 13 residues. Trimming removed 6 bases from V and 7 bases from J, with 15 bases in between. CDR1 is DFQATT, CDR2 SNEGSKA, per germline (reference sequence). Written as DNA, the CDR3 is TGCAGTGCCCTAACCCCTCTTAGTGAAAAACTGTTTTTT. As protein: CSALTPLSEKLFF.

At least ten counts were recorded for this clonotype. The CDR3 DNA reads TGTGCCATCAGTGTCCCTAGCGGGGGCTACGTTGGTGGGGAGCTGTTTTTT. Protein: CAISVPSGGYVGGELFF. The chain employs TRBV10-3 and TRBJ2-2; the match to TRBD2 covers 10 bases. V shed 4 bases, J shed 8 bases, and the junction held 13 bases outside the gene matches. CDR3 length equals 17 residues. Germline V gives CDR1 ENHRY, CDR2 SYGVKD.

The genes are TRBV14 and TRBJ2-5; 9 nucleotides agree with TRBD1. Germline CDR1 and CDR2: SGHDN and FVKESK. Unmatched junction bases numbered 7, after V lost 3 bases and J lost 5 bases. This CDR3 is 15 amino acids long. The CDR3 reads CASSQETGGGETQYF. The CDR3 bases are TGTGCCAGCAGCCAGGAAACAGGGGGCGGTGAGACCCAGTACTTC.

This clonotype was seen repeatedly, ten times or more. The chain links TRBV28 to TRBJ2-4; TRBD1 might be the D (6 bases). Trimming left V 5 bases short and J 15 bases short, with 20 bases between. The CDR3 totals 13 residues. Per the germline V gene, CDR1 is MDHEN and CDR2 is SYDVKM. CDR3 bases: TGTGCCAGCAGTCAGCCCGCAGGGGTCCGAGGGTACTTC. It translates to CASSQPAGVRGYF.

This clonotype was found many times. The chain joins TRBV7-9 to TRBJ2-5, with D possibly being TRBD1 (5 bases). The CDR3 runs to 14 residues. The ends were cut back, 0 bases at V and 11 bases at J, with 16 bases in the middle. The germline gives CDR1 SEHNR, CDR2 FQNEAQ (reference sequence). CDR3 DNA: TGTGCCAGCAGCTTAGCCGGATCGGACATGGGACAGTACTTC. Protein: CASSLAGSDMGQYF.

This clonotype was counted a few times. The chain uses TRBV30 and TRBJ1-2, with no clear D. CDR3 length: 14 amino acids. Germline assignment: CDR1 GTSNPN and CDR2 SVGIG (reference sequence). Trimming took 4 bases from V and 8 from J, leaving 20 bases between them. CDR3 in DNA: TGTGCCTGGAATTTCGGCCGACTTGGCGAGGGCTACACCTTC. Translating it yields CAWNFGRLGEGYTF.

V gene TRBV11-1 combines with J gene TRBJ2-7; no clear D. Trimming took off 5 bases at V and 3 bases at J, with 26 bases between the two ends. The CDR3 runs 18 residues. CDR1 is SGHAT, CDR2 FQDESV, per germline (reference sequence). CDR3 bases: TGTGCCAGCAGCCCAACACGATCGAGAGAAACAAGGTACTACGAGCAGTACTTC. It codes for CASSPTRSRETRYYEQYF.